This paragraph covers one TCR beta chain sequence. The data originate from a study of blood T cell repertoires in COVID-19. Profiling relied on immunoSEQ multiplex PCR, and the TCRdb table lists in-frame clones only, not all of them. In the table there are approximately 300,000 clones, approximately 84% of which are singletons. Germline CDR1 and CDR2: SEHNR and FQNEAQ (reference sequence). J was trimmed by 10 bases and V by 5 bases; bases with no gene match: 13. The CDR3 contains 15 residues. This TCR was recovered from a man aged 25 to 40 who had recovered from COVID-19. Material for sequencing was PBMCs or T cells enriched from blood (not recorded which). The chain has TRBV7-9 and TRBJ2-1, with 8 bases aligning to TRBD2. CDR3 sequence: CASSEQSSGKGEQFF. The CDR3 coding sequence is TGTGCCAGCAGCGAACAGAGTAGCGGGAAAGGAGAGCAGTTCTTC.